This is a list of T cell receptor beta chains from one sample in a study of blood T cell repertoires in COVID-19. The repertoire was sequenced with immunoSEQ multiplex PCR; TCRdb's copy has only in-frame clones and lacks some. The repertoire holds almost 300,000 clones, with 85% to 90% as singletons. Sequencing was carried out using peripheral blood. All receptors come from a woman in her thirties with COVID-19, enrolled during active disease. CDR3s include the opening cysteine and the closing phenylalanine or tryptophan. Fields, in order: D gene, J gene, V gene, clone size, CDR3 protein, CDR3 DNA. D genes are given only for firm matches. Only some rows state a clone size, as once, few, many or a class for expanded clones.

d_call: NA
j_call: TRBJ1-2
v_call: TRBV27
clone_size: NA
cdr3_aa: CASSNRQQSIYGYTF
cdr3_nt: TGTGCCAGCAGTAACCGCCAACAGTCAATCTATGGCTACACCTTC

d_call: NA
j_call: TRBJ2-2
v_call: TRBV5-1
clone_size: NA
cdr3_aa: CASGQLIANTGELFF
cdr3_nt: TGCGCCAGCGGCCAACTAATTGCGAACACCGGGGAGCTGTTTTTT

d_call: NA
j_call: TRBJ1-2
v_call: TRBV6-5
clone_size: NA
cdr3_aa: CASSYDGGLYGYTF
cdr3_nt: TGTGCCAGCAGTTACGATGGCGGCTTATATGGCTACACCTTC

d_call: TRBD1
j_call: TRBJ2-6
v_call: TRBV19
clone_size: NA
cdr3_aa: CASRDRVSSSGANVLTF
cdr3_nt: TGTGCCAGTAGAGACAGGGTCTCAAGCTCTGGGGCCAACGTCCTGACTTTC

d_call: NA
j_call: TRBJ2-2
v_call: TRBV7-2
clone_size: NA
cdr3_aa: CASSSLRNSGELFF
cdr3_nt: TGTGCCAGCAGCTCCCTACGGAACAGCGGGGAGCTGTTTTTT

d_call: TRBD2
j_call: TRBJ2-5
v_call: TRBV18
clone_size: NA
cdr3_aa: CASSQGLEETQYF
cdr3_nt: TGTGCCAGCTCACAGGGACTAGAAGAGACCCAGTACTTC

d_call: TRBD1
j_call: TRBJ1-2
v_call: TRBV3-1/TRBV3-2
clone_size: few
cdr3_aa: CASSPGTDYGYTF
cdr3_nt: TGTGCCAGCAGCCCAGGGACAGACTATGGCTACACCTTC

d_call: TRBD1
j_call: TRBJ1-5
v_call: TRBV28
clone_size: NA
cdr3_aa: CASRTTGVYQPQHF
cdr3_nt: TGTGCCAGCAGGACGACAGGGGTCTATCAGCCCCAGCATTTT

d_call: NA
j_call: TRBJ1-2
v_call: TRBV7-9
clone_size: once
cdr3_aa: CASSRTGGYGYTF
cdr3_nt: TGTGCCAGCAGCCGGACCGGAGGCTATGGCTACACCTTC

d_call: TRBD2
j_call: TRBJ2-7
v_call: TRBV4-2
clone_size: once
cdr3_aa: CASSQVLASGVHEQYF
cdr3_nt: TGTGCCAGCAGCCAAGTCCTGGCTAGCGGAGTCCACGAGCAGTACTTC

d_call: TRBD1
j_call: TRBJ2-5
v_call: TRBV29-1
clone_size: once
cdr3_aa: CSVEVRGTGQETQYF
cdr3_nt: TGCAGCGTTGAAGTAAGGGGGACAGGGCAAGAGACCCAGTACTTC

d_call: NA
j_call: TRBJ1-2
v_call: TRBV11-2
clone_size: NA
cdr3_aa: CASWGGGYGYTF
cdr3_nt: TGTGCCAGCTGGGGGGGCGGGTATGGCTACACCTTC

d_call: NA
j_call: TRBJ1-1
v_call: TRBV5-1
clone_size: NA
cdr3_aa: CASSLEEGVEAFF
cdr3_nt: TGCGCCAGCAGCTTGGAAGAGGGCGTTGAAGCTTTCTTT

d_call: NA
j_call: TRBJ2-3
v_call: TRBV11-3
clone_size: NA
cdr3_aa: CASSSDITDTQYF
cdr3_nt: TGTGCCAGCAGCTCAGATATCACAGATACGCAGTATTTT

d_call: NA
j_call: TRBJ2-4
v_call: TRBV2
clone_size: NA
cdr3_aa: CASSDGDIAKNIQYF
cdr3_nt: TGTGCCAGCAGTGACGGAGATATAGCCAAAAACATTCAGTACTTC

d_call: TRBD1
j_call: TRBJ1-5
v_call: TRBV6-2/TRBV6-3
clone_size: NA
cdr3_aa: CASSGGGTAYSNQPQHF
cdr3_nt: TGTGCCAGCAGTGGGGGTGGGACAGCGTATAGCAATCAGCCCCAGCATTTT

d_call: TRBD1
j_call: TRBJ2-7
v_call: TRBV6-5
clone_size: NA
cdr3_aa: CASSNRGLDEQYF
cdr3_nt: TGTGCCAGCAGCAACAGGGGGCTCGACGAGCAGTACTTC

d_call: NA
j_call: TRBJ1-2
v_call: TRBV21-1
clone_size: few
cdr3_aa: CASSKNPGIATNYGYTF
cdr3_nt: TGTGCCAGCAGCAAAAACCCAGGGATCGCAACTAACTATGGCTACACCTTC

d_call: TRBD1
j_call: TRBJ1-6
v_call: TRBV5-5
clone_size: once
cdr3_aa: CASSYTDRPSHF
cdr3_nt: TGTGCCAGCAGCTACACGGACAGGCCCAGCCACTTT

d_call: TRBD1
j_call: TRBJ2-7
v_call: TRBV9
clone_size: once
cdr3_aa: CASSVGQAYYEQYF
cdr3_nt: TGTGCCAGCAGCGTCGGACAGGCATACTACGAGCAGTACTTC

d_call: TRBD1
j_call: TRBJ1-6
v_call: TRBV5-1
clone_size: NA
cdr3_aa: CASSGGQGNSPLHF
cdr3_nt: TGCGCCAGCAGCGGGGGACAGGGTAATTCACCCCTCCACTTT

d_call: NA
j_call: TRBJ1-1
v_call: TRBV6-2/TRBV6-3
clone_size: NA
cdr3_aa: CASSYVAGNTEAFF
cdr3_nt: TGTGCCAGCAGTTACGTCGCGGGGAACACTGAAGCTTTCTTT

d_call: TRBD1
j_call: TRBJ2-5
v_call: TRBV7-9
clone_size: NA
cdr3_aa: CASSPTIQGAGETQYF
cdr3_nt: TGTGCCAGCAGCCCAACCATCCAGGGGGCAGGAGAGACCCAGTACTTC

d_call: NA
j_call: TRBJ2-1
v_call: TRBV11-2
clone_size: NA
cdr3_aa: CASSLTGSNEQFF
cdr3_nt: TGTGCCAGCAGCTTAACAGGGAGTAATGAGCAGTTCTTC

d_call: NA
j_call: TRBJ2-1
v_call: TRBV6-1
clone_size: NA
cdr3_aa: CASSEERANEQFF
cdr3_nt: TGTGCCAGCAGTGAAGAACGAGCTAATGAGCAGTTCTTC

d_call: NA
j_call: TRBJ1-6
v_call: TRBV28
clone_size: NA
cdr3_aa: CASSLGGEPGSPLHF
cdr3_nt: TGTGCCAGCAGTTTAGGTGGGGAGCCCGGCTCACCCCTCCACTTT

d_call: NA
j_call: TRBJ1-1
v_call: TRBV6-4
clone_size: NA
cdr3_aa: CASSDSGENTEAFF
cdr3_nt: TGTGCCAGCAGTGACTCGGGAGAGAACACTGAAGCTTTCTTT

d_call: NA
j_call: TRBJ1-6
v_call: TRBV28
clone_size: NA
cdr3_aa: CASGQTGKGNSPLHF
cdr3_nt: TGTGCCAGCGGTCAAACAGGCAAGGGAAATTCACCCCTCCACTTT

d_call: NA
j_call: TRBJ2-1
v_call: TRBV15
clone_size: NA
cdr3_aa: CATSRDYRFMGEQFF
cdr3_nt: TGTGCCACCAGCAGAGACTATAGATTCATGGGCGAGCAGTTCTTC

d_call: TRBD1
j_call: TRBJ1-2
v_call: TRBV9
clone_size: NA
cdr3_aa: CASSPQDRDYGYTF
cdr3_nt: TGTGCCAGCAGCCCTCAGGACAGGGACTATGGCTACACCTTC

d_call: NA
j_call: TRBJ2-2
v_call: TRBV7-2
clone_size: NA
cdr3_aa: CASSFRIGELFF
cdr3_nt: TGTGCCAGCAGCTTTCGTATCGGGGAGCTGTTTTTT

d_call: NA
j_call: TRBJ2-7
v_call: TRBV7-9
clone_size: NA
cdr3_aa: CASSLGRYEQYF
cdr3_nt: TGTGCCAGCAGCTTAGGGAGGTACGAGCAGTACTTC

d_call: TRBD1
j_call: TRBJ1-2
v_call: TRBV3-1/TRBV3-2
clone_size: once
cdr3_aa: CASSQGGTANPNYGYTF
cdr3_nt: TGTGCCAGCAGCCAAGGCGGGACAGCCAATCCTAACTATGGCTACACCTTC

d_call: NA
j_call: TRBJ2-7
v_call: TRBV7-2
clone_size: NA
cdr3_aa: CAGSLARQHYEQYF
cdr3_nt: TGTGCCGGCAGCTTAGCTCGACAGCACTACGAGCAGTACTTC

d_call: TRBD1
j_call: TRBJ1-3
v_call: TRBV5-1
clone_size: NA
cdr3_aa: CASSLGQGAVGNTIYF
cdr3_nt: TGCGCCAGCAGCTTGGGACAGGGGGCAGTTGGAAACACCATATATTTT

d_call: NA
j_call: TRBJ2-5
v_call: TRBV7-9
clone_size: NA
cdr3_aa: CASSFRIQETQYF
cdr3_nt: TGTGCCAGCAGCTTCAGAATCCAAGAGACCCAGTACTTC

d_call: TRBD2
j_call: TRBJ2-7
v_call: TRBV5-6
clone_size: NA
cdr3_aa: CASSVPLAGLYEQYF
cdr3_nt: TGTGCCAGCAGTGTCCCCCTAGCGGGGCTATACGAGCAGTACTTC

d_call: TRBD1
j_call: TRBJ1-1
v_call: TRBV2
clone_size: NA
cdr3_aa: CASTEQGIAEAFF
cdr3_nt: TGTGCCAGCACGGAACAGGGGATAGCTGAAGCTTTCTTT

d_call: TRBD1
j_call: TRBJ2-1
v_call: TRBV11-3
clone_size: few
cdr3_aa: CASSYDRDREQFF
cdr3_nt: TGTGCCAGCAGCTATGACAGGGATCGCGAGCAGTTCTTC

d_call: TRBD1
j_call: TRBJ2-7
v_call: TRBV10-3
clone_size: NA
cdr3_aa: CAISPKGTGKSYEQYF
cdr3_nt: TGTGCCATCAGCCCAAAAGGGACAGGGAAATCCTACGAGCAGTACTTC

d_call: NA
j_call: TRBJ1-1
v_call: TRBV6-6
clone_size: NA
cdr3_aa: CASSPGIPGITEAFF
cdr3_nt: TGTGCCAGCAGCCCCGGAATACCAGGGATCACTGAAGCTTTCTTT

d_call: NA
j_call: TRBJ2-7
v_call: TRBV5-6
clone_size: NA
cdr3_aa: CASSLVRSSYEQYF
cdr3_nt: TGTGCCAGCAGCTTGGTTAGATCCTCCTACGAGCAGTACTTC

d_call: NA
j_call: TRBJ1-3
v_call: TRBV5-5
clone_size: NA
cdr3_aa: CASNGARSGNTIYF
cdr3_nt: TGTGCCAGCAACGGAGCCCGCTCTGGAAACACCATATATTTT

d_call: TRBD1
j_call: TRBJ1-2
v_call: TRBV18
clone_size: once
cdr3_aa: CASSQGTGNDYGYTF
cdr3_nt: TGTGCCAGCTCACAGGGGACAGGGAATGACTATGGCTACACCTTC

d_call: TRBD1
j_call: TRBJ1-3
v_call: TRBV5-6
clone_size: NA
cdr3_aa: CASSLADRGPGNTIYF
cdr3_nt: TGTGCCAGCAGCTTGGCGGACAGGGGGCCAGGAAACACCATATATTTT

d_call: NA
j_call: TRBJ2-1
v_call: TRBV19
clone_size: NA
cdr3_aa: CASSGGNSNEQFF
cdr3_nt: TGTGCCAGTAGCGGGGGAAATTCCAATGAGCAGTTCTTC

d_call: NA
j_call: TRBJ2-1
v_call: TRBV19
clone_size: NA
cdr3_aa: CASSMGGGSEQFF
cdr3_nt: TGTGCCAGTAGTATGGGAGGGGGAAGTGAGCAGTTCTTC

d_call: NA
j_call: TRBJ2-7
v_call: TRBV5-4
clone_size: NA
cdr3_aa: CASSSAETVYEQYF
cdr3_nt: TGTGCCAGCAGCTCAGCCGAGACTGTGTACGAGCAGTACTTC

d_call: NA
j_call: TRBJ1-2
v_call: TRBV18
clone_size: NA
cdr3_aa: CASSPPRTAGRDYGYTF
cdr3_nt: TGTGCCAGCTCACCACCGAGGACCGCGGGTCGCGACTATGGCTACACCTTC

d_call: NA
j_call: TRBJ2-5
v_call: TRBV11-2
clone_size: NA
cdr3_aa: CASSLIHPETQYF
cdr3_nt: TGTGCCAGCAGCTTAATCCATCCAGAGACCCAGTACTTC

d_call: NA
j_call: TRBJ1-3
v_call: TRBV2
clone_size: NA
cdr3_aa: CASNGVSGNTIYF
cdr3_nt: TGTGCCAGCAACGGGGTCTCTGGAAACACCATATATTTT

d_call: TRBD2
j_call: TRBJ2-1
v_call: TRBV6-6
clone_size: NA
cdr3_aa: CASRLAGNYNEQFF
cdr3_nt: TGTGCCAGCAGGCTAGCGGGCAATTACAATGAGCAGTTCTTC

d_call: TRBD2
j_call: TRBJ2-7
v_call: TRBV24-1
clone_size: NA
cdr3_aa: CATSDLIRGGYEQYF
cdr3_nt: TGTGCCACCAGTGATTTGATTCGGGGGGGTTACGAGCAGTACTTC

d_call: NA
j_call: TRBJ2-2
v_call: TRBV5-6
clone_size: NA
cdr3_aa: CASSLLNTGELFF
cdr3_nt: TGTGCCAGCAGCTTACTGAACACCGGGGAGCTGTTTTTT

d_call: NA
j_call: TRBJ2-7
v_call: TRBV24-1
clone_size: NA
cdr3_aa: CATSDSGYSYEQYF
cdr3_nt: TGTGCCACCAGTGATTCAGGATACTCCTACGAGCAGTACTTC

d_call: TRBD2
j_call: TRBJ2-1
v_call: TRBV19
clone_size: NA
cdr3_aa: CASTAGEYNEQFF
cdr3_nt: TGTGCCAGTACCGCGGGGGAGTACAATGAGCAGTTCTTC

d_call: NA
j_call: TRBJ1-4
v_call: TRBV24-1
clone_size: NA
cdr3_aa: CATSDSRGAGEKLFF
cdr3_nt: TGTGCCACCAGTGATTCGCGAGGGGCGGGAGAAAAACTGTTTTTT

d_call: TRBD1
j_call: TRBJ2-5
v_call: TRBV15
clone_size: few
cdr3_aa: CATSARTGKETQYF
cdr3_nt: TGTGCCACCAGCGCTCGGACAGGGAAAGAGACCCAGTACTTC

d_call: NA
j_call: TRBJ2-1
v_call: TRBV7-9
clone_size: NA
cdr3_aa: CASSFGGAGILDEQFF
cdr3_nt: TGTGCCAGCAGCTTCGGAGGGGCCGGCATTTTAGATGAGCAGTTCTTC

d_call: TRBD1
j_call: TRBJ2-3
v_call: TRBV7-9
clone_size: NA
cdr3_aa: CASTQGASGTDAQYF
cdr3_nt: TGTGCCAGCACCCAGGGGGCTAGTGGCACAGATGCGCAGTATTTT